This T cell receptor (beta chain) was recorded in a study of OX40 agonist ivuxolimab in advanced cancers. At the level of the study: Cohort: roughly 80% men, mean age approximately 66, aged roughly 23 to 79.

The CDR3 is made up of 15 amino acids. Germline CDR1 WNHNN, CDR2 SYGVQD (reference sequence). V was trimmed by 9 bases and J by 4 bases, leaving 20 bases between them. The protocol was immunoSEQ multiplex PCR, while the TCRdb copy is restricted to in-frame clones and leaves out a portion. Of around 110,000 clones in the sample, around 93% were seen once. The receptor's source is an adult with an advanced solid tumor such as melanoma, head and neck, liver or kidney cancer. This specimen was CD4+ or CD8+ T cells sorted from blood, taken in a trial of the OX40 agonist ivuxolimab. This sequence joins TRBV10-1 and TRBJ2-3; D is undetermined. In DNA, the CDR3 is TGCGCCAGGACCTTCCGCTTTACCACCCCAGATACGCAGTATTTT. Protein sequence: CARTFRFTTPDTQYF.